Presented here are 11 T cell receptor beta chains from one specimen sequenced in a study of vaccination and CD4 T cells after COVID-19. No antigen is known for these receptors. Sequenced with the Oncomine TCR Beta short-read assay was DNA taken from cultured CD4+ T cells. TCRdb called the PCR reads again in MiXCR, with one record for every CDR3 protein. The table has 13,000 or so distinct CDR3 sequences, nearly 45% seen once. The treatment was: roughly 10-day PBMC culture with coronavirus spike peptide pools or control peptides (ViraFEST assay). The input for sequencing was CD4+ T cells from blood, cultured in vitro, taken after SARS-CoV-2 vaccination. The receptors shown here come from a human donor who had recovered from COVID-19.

CDR3 sequence: CASSLANRDRDNMNTEAFF. The CDR3, as DNA: TGTGCCAGCAGCTTAGCGAACCGGGACAGGGATAACATGAACACTGAAGCTTTCTTT. The chain joins TRBV7-6 to TRBJ1-1, with TRBD1 matching over 9 bases. Germline V CDR1 and CDR2: SGHVS, FNYEAQ. This CDR3 has 19 residues. Trimming cost V 0 bases and J 0 bases; bases outside gene matches: 11. Combining the CDR3 with reference TRBV7-6 and TRBJ1-1 gives the whole variable domain GAGVSQSPRYKVTKRGQDVALRCDPISGHVSLYWYRQALGQGPEFLTYFNYEAQQDKSGLPNDRFSAERPEGSISTLTIQRTEQRDSAMYRCASSLANRDRDNMNTEAFFGQGTRLTVV.

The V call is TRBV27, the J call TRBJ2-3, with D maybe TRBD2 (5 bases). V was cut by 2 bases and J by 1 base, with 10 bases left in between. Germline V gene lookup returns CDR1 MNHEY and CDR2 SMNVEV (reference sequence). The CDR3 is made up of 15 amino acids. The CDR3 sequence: CASSLDYGGTDTQYF. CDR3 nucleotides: TGTGCCAGCAGTTTAGACTATGGAGGCACAGATACGCAGTATTTT.

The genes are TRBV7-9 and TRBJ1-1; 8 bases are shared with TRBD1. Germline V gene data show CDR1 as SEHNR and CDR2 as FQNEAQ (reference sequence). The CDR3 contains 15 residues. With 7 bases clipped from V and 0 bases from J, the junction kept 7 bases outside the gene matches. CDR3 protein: CASTHSGGMNTEAFF. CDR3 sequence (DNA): TGTGCCAGCACCCATTCAGGGGGCATGAACACTGAAGCTTTCTTT.

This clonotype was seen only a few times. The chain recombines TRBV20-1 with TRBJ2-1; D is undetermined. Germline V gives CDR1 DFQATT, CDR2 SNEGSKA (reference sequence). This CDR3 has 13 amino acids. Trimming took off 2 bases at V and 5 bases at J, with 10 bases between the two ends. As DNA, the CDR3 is TGCAGTGCTAGAAAGACCTGGGACAATGAGCAGTTCTTC. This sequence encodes CSARKTWDNEQFF.

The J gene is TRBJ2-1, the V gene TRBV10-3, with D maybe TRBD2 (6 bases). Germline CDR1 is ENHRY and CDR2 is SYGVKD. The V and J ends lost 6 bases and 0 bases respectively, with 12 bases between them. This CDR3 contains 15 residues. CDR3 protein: CAIRPGGDSYNEQFF. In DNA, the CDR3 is TGTGCCATCAGGCCCGGCGGGGACTCCTACAATGAGCAGTTCTTC.

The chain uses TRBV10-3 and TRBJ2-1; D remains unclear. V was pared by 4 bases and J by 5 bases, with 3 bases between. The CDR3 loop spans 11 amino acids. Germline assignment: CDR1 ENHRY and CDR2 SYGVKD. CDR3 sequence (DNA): TGTGCCATCAGTGGGGACAATGAGCAGTTCTTC. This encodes CAISGDNEQFF.

The CDR3 nucleotides read TGTGCCAGCAGCCGAACAGATACGCAGTATTTT. Encoded protein: CASSRTDTQYF. This rearrangement joins TRBV12-3 or TRBV12-4 to TRBJ2-3; no firm D call. Trimming removed 6 bases from V and 3 bases from J, with 4 bases in between. The CDR3 extends over 11 amino acids.

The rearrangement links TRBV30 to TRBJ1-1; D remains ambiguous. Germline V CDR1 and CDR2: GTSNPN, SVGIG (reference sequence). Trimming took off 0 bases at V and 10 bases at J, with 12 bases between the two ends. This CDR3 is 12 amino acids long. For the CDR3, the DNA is TGTGCCTGGAGTGTATATTATCGCGGAGCTTTCTTT. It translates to CAWSVYYRGAFF.

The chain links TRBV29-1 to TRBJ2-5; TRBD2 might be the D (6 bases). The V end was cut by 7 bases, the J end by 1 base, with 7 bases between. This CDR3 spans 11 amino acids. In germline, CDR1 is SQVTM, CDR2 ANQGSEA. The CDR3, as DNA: TGCAGCGGGGACTTCCAAGAGACCCAGTACTTC. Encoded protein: CSGDFQETQYF.

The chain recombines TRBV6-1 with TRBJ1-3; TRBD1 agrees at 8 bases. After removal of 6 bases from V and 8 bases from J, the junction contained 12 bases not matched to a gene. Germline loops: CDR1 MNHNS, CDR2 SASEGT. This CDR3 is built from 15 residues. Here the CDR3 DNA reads TGTGCCAGCAGACCAGGGGGCGCGGGGTCTCACACCATATATTTT. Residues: CASRPGGAGSHTIYF.

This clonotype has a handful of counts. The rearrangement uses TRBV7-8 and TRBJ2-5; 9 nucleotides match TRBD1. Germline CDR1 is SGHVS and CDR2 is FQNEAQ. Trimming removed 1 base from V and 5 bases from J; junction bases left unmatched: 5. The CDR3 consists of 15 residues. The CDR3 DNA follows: TGTGCCAGCAGCTTAGGAGGACAGGGGTGGGAGACCCAGTACTTC. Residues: CASSLGGQGWETQYF.